This T cell receptor (beta chain) was obtained from a study of immune heterogeneity within non-small cell lung tumors. For the study at large: Tumor histology was classified as squamous cell carcinoma in a handful of cases, non-squamous carcinoma in around 9 and not otherwise specified in 1.

It was with 32 V and 13 J primers that multiplex PCR amplified TCR beta CDR3. MiXCR, run by TCRdb on the multiplex PCR reads, gives a single entry per CDR3 protein. The data contain fewer than 6,000 distinct CDR3 sequences, around a third of them singletons. This clonotype was recorded once. This may arise from a read error, as a much more abundant clone is one base away. As template, the study used bulk tumor genomic DNA at 550 to 650 ng per sample. Far-apart biopsies, several per primary tumor, were taken during surgery. Curative operations were performed on patients who had untreated, newly diagnosed non-small cell lung cancer. This CDR3 is 13 amino acids long. Germline V CDR1 and CDR2: WNHNN, SYGVQD (reference sequence).

The receptor was derived from a woman in her 50s with non-small cell lung cancer. Source material: lung tumor tissue. V and J are TRBV10-1 and TRBJ1-1; D is ambiguous. CDR3 DNA: TGCGCCAGCAGTGACACCTTGAACACTGAATCTTTCTTT. Translation gives CASSDTLNTESFF.